These 27 T cell receptor beta chains originate from one sample sequenced in a study of T cell responses to AZD1222 COVID-19 vaccine. Profiled with immunoSEQ multiplex PCR; TCRdb holds only in-frame clones, not every one. The top ten hold about 0.5% of the sample, which has under 300,000 clones, 80% to 95% seen once. Sequenced material: peripheral blood, taken on day 0 of AZD1222 vaccination. Receptors were obtained from an adult in good health.

This chain connects TRBV28 to TRBJ1-3, with no clear D. Per the germline V gene, CDR1 is MDHEN and CDR2 is SYDVKM. Trimming cost V 4 bases and J 0 bases, with 7 bases left between them. This CDR3 has 14 amino acids. CDR3 DNA: TGTGCCAGCAGTTCGGCCCGCTCTGGAAACACCATATATTTT. As protein: CASSSARSGNTIYF.

This chain links TRBV18 with TRBJ2-7; 7 bases fit TRBD1. Germline values: CDR1 KGHSH, CDR2 LQKENI. The junction had 2 bases not matched to a gene; V was cut back by 3 bases and J by 0 bases. The CDR3 covers 14 residues. CDR3 in amino acids: CASSPDRNSYEQYF. In DNA form, the CDR3 reads TGTGCCAGCTCACCGGACAGGAACTCCTACGAGCAGTACTTC.

V gene TRBV9 combines with J gene TRBJ2-2; D is unclear. CDR1 and CDR2 from the germline V gene are SGDLS and YYNGEE. The CDR3 totals 15 residues. V dropped 0 bases and J dropped 0 bases, with 6 bases sitting between them. The CDR3 DNA is TGTGCCAGCAGCGTAGGAGGAACGAACACCGGGGAGCTGTTTTTT. Residues: CASSVGGTNTGELFF.

V is TRBV5-4 and J is TRBJ1-5; a possible D gene is TRBD1 (5 bases). There are 14 residues in the CDR3. Trimming took off 0 bases at V and 7 bases at J, with 11 bases between the two ends. Germline V gives CDR1 SGHNT, CDR2 YYREEE (reference sequence). The CDR3 nucleotides are TGTGCCAGCAGCTTGGGGGGCGCGGGGCAGCCCCAGCATTTT. Translating gives CASSLGGAGQPQHF.

The J gene is TRBJ1-2, the V gene TRBV28; 8 bases agree with TRBD1. Germline V CDR1 and CDR2: MDHEN, SYDVKM. CDR3 length equals 11 residues. Losses at the gene ends were 10 bases for V and 8 bases for J; bases not matched to a gene: 6. The CDR3 loop is CAIQGAAGYTF. In DNA form, the CDR3 reads TGTGCCATCCAGGGGGCAGCCGGCTACACCTTC.

This clone was counted a single time. Other DNA sequences in this sample translate to the same CDR3. The CDR3 nucleotides are TGTGCCACCAGCAGAGATTTGGGCTACGAGCAGTACTTC. This gives the protein CATSRDLGYEQYF. This chain uses TRBV15 with TRBJ2-7; no definite D call. CDR3 length: 13 residues. Germline V gene data show CDR1 as LNHNV and CDR2 as YYDKDF (reference sequence). Deletions cut 0 bases from V and 3 bases from J, with 6 bases between.

The rearrangement uses TRBV29-1 and TRBJ2-3; TRBD1 might be the D (5 bases). V was trimmed by 1 base and J by 1 base, leaving 15 bases between them. Per germline, CDR1 SQVTM and CDR2 ANQGSEA. CDR3 length: 16 amino acids. The CDR3 nucleotides read TGCAGCGTTGAAGGGGGCGTGGGGTTTGGCACAGATACGCAGTATTTT. The encoded protein is CSVEGGVGFGTDTQYF.

J is TRBJ1-1 and V is TRBV28, with D perhaps TRBD1 (5 bases). Germline assignment: CDR1 MDHEN and CDR2 SYDVKM. Trimming removed 7 bases at V and 4 bases at J, with 10 bases between. The CDR3 runs to 12 residues. The CDR3 protein is CASKETVTEAFF. DNA for the CDR3: TGTGCCAGCAAAGAGACAGTCACTGAAGCTTTCTTT.

The chain has TRBV7-2 and TRBJ1-1; D is uncertain. V was pared by 5 bases and J by 5 bases, with 21 bases between. The CDR3 has 16 amino acids. CDR1 and CDR2 from the germline V gene are SGHTA and FQGNSA. DNA of the CDR3: TGTGCCAGCAGCCAACGGGGTAGCAAACAAGGGACTGAAGCTTTCTTT. Residues: CASSQRGSKQGTEAFF.

The sample holds a few counts of this clone. The sample contains more than one DNA sequence encoding this CDR3. The chain combines TRBV7-2 with TRBJ1-1; TRBD1 might be the D (5 bases). This CDR3 is 14 amino acids long. Trimming left V 5 bases short and J 0 bases short, with 10 bases between. Looked up from germline, CDR1 is SGHTA and CDR2 is FQGNSA. Here the CDR3 DNA reads TGTGCCAGCAGCCGGGACCGCATGAACACTGAAGCTTTCTTT. Translating it yields CASSRDRMNTEAFF.

The chain couples TRBV9 to TRBJ1-4, with D possibly being TRBD1 (6 bases). The V end lost 4 bases, the J end lost 4 bases, and 14 bases lay between the germline ends. CDR1 and CDR2 (germline): SGDLS, YYNGEE. This CDR3 has 15 residues. The CDR3 coding sequence is TGTGCCAGCAGCCTTCTGGGGGGCAGTAATGAAAAACTGTTTTTT. It translates to CASSLLGGSNEKLFF.

The gene calls are TRBV6-5 and TRBJ1-6; maybe TRBD1 (5 bases). CDR1 is MNHEY and CDR2 is SVGAGI in the germline V gene. This CDR3 has 15 residues. Trimming took off 0 bases at V and 6 bases at J, with 9 bases between the two ends. The CDR3 DNA reads TGTGCCAGCAGTTACTCAGGGACTGGTAATTCACCCCTCCACTTT. This encodes CASSYSGTGNSPLHF.

This CDR3 reads CASSLAGPLSPGNTIYF. The CDR3 DNA is TGCGCCAGCAGCTTGGCGGGGCCGCTTTCGCCTGGAAACACCATATATTTT. V is TRBV5-1 and J is TRBJ1-3; a possible D gene is TRBD1 (5 bases). Germline loops: CDR1 SGHRS, CDR2 YFSETQ. This CDR3 spans 17 amino acids. The V end lost 0 bases, the J end lost 2 bases, and 15 bases lay between the germline ends.

The rearrangement joins TRBV6-5 to TRBJ1-1; D not resolved. Deletions cut 0 bases from V and 0 bases from J, with 8 bases between. Germline CDR1 MNHEY, CDR2 SVGAGI. The CDR3 length is 15 residues. CDR3 sequence reads: CASSYSGAVNTEAFF. The CDR3 nucleotides read TGTGCCAGCAGTTACTCGGGTGCTGTGAACACTGAAGCTTTCTTT.

This clone has just one count. The gene calls are TRBV5-6 and TRBJ1-2; D possibly corresponds to TRBD1 (5 bases). V gave up 0 bases and J gave up 3 bases, with 9 bases separating them. CDR1 and CDR2 (germline): SGHDT, YYEEEE. CDR3 length equals 14 residues. The CDR3 spells CASSLGARDYGYTF. The CDR3 nucleotides are TGTGCCAGCAGCTTGGGGGCCAGGGACTATGGCTACACCTTC.

The count of this clone is one. The genes are TRBV5-4 and TRBJ2-3; 10 bases align to TRBD2. The CDR3 runs to 18 residues. The V gene end was trimmed by 4 bases and the J gene end by 0 bases; junction bases not matched to a gene: 11. Germline V gives CDR1 SGHNT, CDR2 YYREEE (reference sequence). Written as DNA, the CDR3 is TGTGCCAGCAGCACTGGCACTAGCGGGGCGCCTAGCACAGATACGCAGTATTTT. Amino acid sequence: CASSTGTSGAPSTDTQYF.

This CDR3 reads CASSRQGGAYEQYF. CDR3 sequence (DNA): TGTGCCAGCAGTCGACAGGGTGGGGCCTACGAGCAGTACTTC. V gene TRBV28 combines with J gene TRBJ2-7, with 7 bases fitting TRBD1. Trimming cost V 5 bases and J 2 bases; bases outside gene matches: 6. Germline V CDR1 and CDR2: MDHEN, SYDVKM. The CDR3 has 14 residues.

CDR3 nucleotides: TGTGCCAGCTCACCACAGCGCCGGGAACTCTCTGGAAACACCATATATTTT. Residues: CASSPQRRELSGNTIYF. This chain uses TRBV18 with TRBJ1-3; no firm D call. Looked up from germline, CDR1 is KGHSH and CDR2 is LQKENI. The CDR3 sequence is 17 residues long. V was trimmed by 1 base and J by 0 bases, leaving 13 bases between them. Using reference TRBV18 and TRBJ1-3 for the parts outside the CDR3, the full variable domain is NAGVMQNPRHLVRRRGQEARLRCSPMKGHSHVYWYRQLPEEGLKFMVYLQKENIIDESGMPKERFSAEFPKEGPSILRIQQVVRGDSAAYFCASSPQRRELSGNTIYFGEGSWLTVV.

CDR3 region: CASSLNGQGGQPQHF. For the CDR3, the DNA is TGCGCCAGCAGCTTAAACGGACAGGGGGGACAGCCCCAGCATTTT. The chain joins TRBV5-1 to TRBJ1-5, with 10 bases aligning to TRBD1. The junction had 6 bases not matched to a gene; V was cut back by 2 bases and J by 7 bases. CDR3 size: 15 residues. The germline V gene encodes CDR1 SGHRS and CDR2 YFSETQ.

J is TRBJ1-3 and V is TRBV10-3; no firm D call. Germline V lookup: CDR1 ENHRY, CDR2 SYGVKD. The CDR3 has 14 amino acids. V was cut by 3 bases and J by 0 bases, with 6 bases left in between. The CDR3 DNA reads as TGTGCCATCAGTGATAGCGTCTCTGGAAACACCATATATTTT. Its protein product is CAISDSVSGNTIYF.

A word on this clone: This CDR3 is also generated by other DNA sequences in the sample. V usage is TRBV18 and J usage is TRBJ2-7; 8 bases are shared with TRBD1. Germline loops: CDR1 KGHSH, CDR2 LQKENI. With 3 bases clipped from V and 0 bases from J, the junction kept 4 bases outside the gene matches. There are 15 residues in the CDR3. The CDR3 DNA is TGTGCCAGCTCACCGAGGCAGGGGGCCTCCTACGAGCAGTACTTC. This sequence encodes CASSPRQGASYEQYF.

V gene TRBV9 combines with J gene TRBJ1-1; D is unclear. Per the germline V gene, CDR1 is SGDLS and CDR2 is YYNGEE. The CDR3 consists of 15 residues. Trimming left V 3 bases short and J 4 bases short, with 16 bases between. The CDR3 loop reads CASSERPHGGTEAFF. For the CDR3, the DNA is TGTGCCAGCAGCGAGAGGCCCCACGGCGGCACTGAAGCTTTCTTT. The full variable domain, rest sourced from reference TRBV9 and TRBJ1-1, is DSGVTQTPKHLITATGQRVTLRCSPRSGDLSVYWYQQSLDQGLQFLIQYYNGEERAKGNILERFSAQQFPDLHSELNLSSLELGDSALYFCASSERPHGGTEAFFGQGTRLTVV.

The J gene is TRBJ1-2, the V gene TRBV6-1, with 8 bases that match TRBD1. In germline, CDR1 is MNHNS, CDR2 SASEGT. With 3 bases clipped from V and 1 base from J, the junction kept 4 bases outside the gene matches. CDR3 length equals 15 residues. The CDR3 DNA sequence: TGTGCCAGCAGTGAGGTACAGGGGGATAACTATGGCTACACCTTC. Translated: CASSEVQGDNYGYTF.

This clone appeared once. The V call is TRBV6-6, the J call TRBJ2-1, with TRBD2 matching over 14 bases. V was clipped by 6 bases and J by 0 bases; unmatched bases: 13. There are 20 residues in the CDR3. Germline V gives CDR1 MNHNY, CDR2 SVGAGI (reference sequence). The CDR3 DNA is TGTGCCAGCAGCCGAGGAGGACTAGCGGGGGGAATAAGCTCCTACAATGAGCAGTTCTTC. Translating it yields CASSRGGLAGGISSYNEQFF.

This clone was counted a single time. The rearrangement uses TRBV20-1 and TRBJ1-1; D is perhaps TRBD1 (5 bases). From germline, CDR1 is DFQATT and CDR2 SNEGSKA (reference sequence). V was clipped by 3 bases and J by 0 bases, with 17 bases between them. CDR3 length: 16 amino acids. Here the CDR3 reads CSASQQGLTMNTEAFF. The DNA for the CDR3 is TGCAGTGCTAGTCAGCAGGGTCTCACAATGAACACTGAAGCTTTCTTT.

The J gene is TRBJ1-2, the V gene TRBV3-1 (or the pseudogene TRBV3-2); 9 bases are shared with TRBD1. Per the germline V gene, CDR1 is LGHDT and CDR2 is YNNKEL (reference sequence). The CDR3 consists of 14 residues. Trimming took 5 bases from V and 8 from J; bases not matched to a gene: 9. CDR3 bases: TGTGCCAGCAGCTCCCGGACAGGGGCCTGGGGCTACACCTTC. This encodes CASSSRTGAWGYTF.

The J gene is TRBJ2-3, the V gene TRBV29-1, with D unresolved. The CDR3 sequence is 16 residues long. CDR1 and CDR2 (germline): SQVTM, ANQGSEA. The V end lost 0 bases, the J end lost 2 bases, and 15 bases lay between the germline ends. The CDR3 sequence: CSVEDPTAAYTDTQYF. CDR3 nucleotide sequence: TGCAGCGTTGAAGATCCGACGGCGGCGTACACAGATACGCAGTATTTT.